The clone carrying this T cell receptor beta chain was detected once. At the DNA level, this CDR3 is encoded by other sequences in the same sample as well. The sample originates from a study of blood T cell repertoires in COVID-19. Original processing methods: Quantification of nucleated cells was approximated via reference gene primer amplification. The assay was immunoSEQ multiplex PCR, and TCRdb's table has in-frame clones only and misses some. Clone size and V and J calls were adopted from that table, with D and trimming inferred from the DNA. This sample has about 150,000 clones, with roughly nine tenths found just once. Trimming took off 1 base at V and 5 bases at J, with 14 bases between the two ends. Looked up from germline, CDR1 is SQVTM and CDR2 is ANQGSEA. This CDR3 has 14 residues.

The genes are TRBV29-1 and TRBJ1-1; the D gene is possibly TRBD1 (5 bases). The specimen was peripheral blood. The receptor was isolated from a middle-aged woman with acute or convalescent COVID-19. CDR3 region: CSVEGQGGDTEAFF. The CDR3 region has the DNA TGCAGCGTTGAAGGGCAGGGCGGTGATACTGAAGCTTTCTTT.